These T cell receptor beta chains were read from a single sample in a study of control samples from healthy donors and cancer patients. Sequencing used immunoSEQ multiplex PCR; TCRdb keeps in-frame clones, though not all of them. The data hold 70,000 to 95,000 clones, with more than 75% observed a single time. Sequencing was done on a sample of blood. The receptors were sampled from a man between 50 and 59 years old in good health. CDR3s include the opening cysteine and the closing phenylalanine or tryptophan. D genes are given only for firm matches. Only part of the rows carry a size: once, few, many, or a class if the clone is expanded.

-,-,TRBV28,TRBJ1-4,TGTGCCAGCAGTCGGACGGCTTCTAATGAAAAACTGTTTTTT,CASSRTASNEKLFF
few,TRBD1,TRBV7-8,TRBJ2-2,TGTGCCAGCAGCTATTACAGGGGCACCGGGGAGCTGTTTTTT,CASSYYRGTGELFF
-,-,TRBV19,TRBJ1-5,TGTGCCAGTAGTATCACGGGGATAGCAAATCAGCCCCAGCATTTT,CASSITGIANQPQHF
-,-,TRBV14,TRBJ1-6,TGTGCCAGCAGCCAAGAAGGCCGCGCCCCACCCCTCCACTTT,CASSQEGRAPPLHF
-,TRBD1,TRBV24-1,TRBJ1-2,TGTGCCACCCAGGGGGAAAGGGATGGCTACACCTTC,CATQGERDGYTF
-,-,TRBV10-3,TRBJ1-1,TGTGCCATCAGTGGGGTCGCGACGGGTGAAGCTTTCTTT,CAISGVATGEAFF
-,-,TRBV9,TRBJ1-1,TGTGCCAGCAGCCCGACAGCGATGAACACTGAAGCTTTCTTT,CASSPTAMNTEAFF
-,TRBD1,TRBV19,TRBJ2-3,TGTGCCAGTAGTCCAAGACAGGGAACAGATACGCAGTATTTT,CASSPRQGTDTQYF
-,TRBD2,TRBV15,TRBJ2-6,TGTGCCACCGGGTCGGGGGGTGGGGCCAACGTCCTGACTTTC,CATGSGGGANVLTF
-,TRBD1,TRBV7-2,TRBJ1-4,TGTGCCAGCAGCACCTCGACAGGGGCGTGGGAAAAACTGTTTTTT,CASSTSTGAWEKLFF
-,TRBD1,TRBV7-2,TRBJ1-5,TGTGCCAGCAGCCCAGGGGGAGGGGGAGGTCAGCCCCAGCATTTT,CASSPGGGGGQPQHF
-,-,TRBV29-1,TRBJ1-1,TGCAGCGCCAAGGGCTCGAACCTAAACACTGAAGCTTTCTTT,CSAKGSNLNTEAFF
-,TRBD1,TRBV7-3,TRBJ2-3,TGTGCCAGCAGCTTAAGGGACAGGGGGCGGACTAGCACAGATACGCAGTATTTT,CASSLRDRGRTSTDTQYF
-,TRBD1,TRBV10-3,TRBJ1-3,TGTGCCATCAGTCCTACTACAGGGGACTCTGGAAACACCATATATTTT,CAISPTTGDSGNTIYF
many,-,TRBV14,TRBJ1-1,TGTGCCAGCAGCCAAGAAGCCTCGAATGAAGCTTTCTTT,CASSQEASNEAFF
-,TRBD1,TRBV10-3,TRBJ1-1,TGTGCCGTTGGACAGGGGGATTCCCCTGAAGCTTTCTTT,CAVGQGDSPEAFF
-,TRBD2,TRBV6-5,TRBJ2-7,TGTGCCAGCAGTCAGCGGGAGGGCCCGTACGAGCAGTACTTC,CASSQREGPYEQYF